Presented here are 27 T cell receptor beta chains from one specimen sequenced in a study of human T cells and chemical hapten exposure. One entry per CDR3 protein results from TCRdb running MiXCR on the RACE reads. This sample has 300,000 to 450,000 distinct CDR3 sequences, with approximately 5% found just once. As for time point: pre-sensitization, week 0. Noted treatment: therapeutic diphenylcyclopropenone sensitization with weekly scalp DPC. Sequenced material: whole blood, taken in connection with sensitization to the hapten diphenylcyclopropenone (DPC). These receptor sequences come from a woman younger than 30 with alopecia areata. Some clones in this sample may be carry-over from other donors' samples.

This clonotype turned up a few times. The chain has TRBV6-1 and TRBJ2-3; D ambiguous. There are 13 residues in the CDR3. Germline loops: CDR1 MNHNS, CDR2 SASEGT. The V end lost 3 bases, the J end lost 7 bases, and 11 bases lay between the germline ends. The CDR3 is CASSEGGSNTQYF. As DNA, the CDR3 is TGTGCCAGCAGTGAGGGTGGTAGCAATACGCAGTATTTT.

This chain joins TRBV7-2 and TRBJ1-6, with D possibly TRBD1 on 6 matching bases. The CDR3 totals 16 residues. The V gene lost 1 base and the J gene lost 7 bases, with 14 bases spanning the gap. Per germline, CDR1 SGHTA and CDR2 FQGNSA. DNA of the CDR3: TGTGCCAGCAGCTTAGGGGGCAGGGGTGGGAATTCACCCCTCCACTTT. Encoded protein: CASSLGGRGGNSPLHF.

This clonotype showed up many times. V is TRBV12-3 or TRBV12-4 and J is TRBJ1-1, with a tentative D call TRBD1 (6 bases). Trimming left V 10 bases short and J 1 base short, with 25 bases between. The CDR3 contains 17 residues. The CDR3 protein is CATNYPDRPSANTEAFF. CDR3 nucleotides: TGTGCCACCAACTATCCTGACAGGCCCAGTGCGAACACTGAAGCTTTCTTT.

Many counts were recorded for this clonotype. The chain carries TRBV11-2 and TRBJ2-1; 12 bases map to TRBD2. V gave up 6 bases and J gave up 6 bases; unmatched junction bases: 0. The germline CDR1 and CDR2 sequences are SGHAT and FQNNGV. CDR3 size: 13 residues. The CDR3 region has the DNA TGTGCCAGCAGGGGACTAGCGGGCAATGAGCAGTTCTTC. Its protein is CASRGLAGNEQFF.

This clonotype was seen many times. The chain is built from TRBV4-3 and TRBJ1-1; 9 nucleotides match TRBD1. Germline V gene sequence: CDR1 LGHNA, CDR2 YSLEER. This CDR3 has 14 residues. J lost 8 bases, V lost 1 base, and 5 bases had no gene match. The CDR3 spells CASSQGYRGLEAFF. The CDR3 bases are TGCGCCAGCAGCCAAGGTTACAGGGGGCTGGAAGCTTTCTTT.

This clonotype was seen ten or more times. The CDR3 DNA reads TGTGCCAGCGCACCCCACGGAGGGGCGCATGGCTACACCTTC. It is translated as CASAPHGGAHGYTF. The chain combines TRBV12-3 or TRBV12-4 with TRBJ1-2; weak D call: TRBD1 (5 bases). V gave up 8 bases and J gave up 6 bases, with 19 bases separating them. The CDR3 has 14 residues.

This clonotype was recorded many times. The CDR3 loop is CASSQGGTSGGAQYF. CDR3 coding DNA: TGTGCCAGCAGCCAAGGTGGGACTAGCGGGGGGGCCCAGTACTTC. The chain couples TRBV4-2 to TRBJ2-5, with 16 bases fitting TRBD2. After removal of 1 base from V and 9 bases from J, the junction contained 2 bases not matched to a gene. The CDR3 contains 15 residues. Per the germline V gene, CDR1 is LGHNA and CDR2 is YNFKEQ.

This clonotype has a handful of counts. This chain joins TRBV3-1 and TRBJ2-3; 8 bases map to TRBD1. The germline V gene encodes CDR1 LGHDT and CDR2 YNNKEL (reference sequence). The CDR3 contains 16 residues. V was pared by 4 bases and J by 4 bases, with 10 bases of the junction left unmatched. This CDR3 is CASSPRTGRGADTQYF. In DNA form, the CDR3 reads TGTGCCAGCAGCCCTCGGACAGGGCGAGGCGCAGATACGCAGTATTTT.

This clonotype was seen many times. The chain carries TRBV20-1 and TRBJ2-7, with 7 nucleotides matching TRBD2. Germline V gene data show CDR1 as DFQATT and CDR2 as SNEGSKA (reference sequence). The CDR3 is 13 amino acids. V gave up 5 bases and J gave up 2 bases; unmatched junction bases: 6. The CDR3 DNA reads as TGCAGTGCTCTTAGCGGGTTAACCTACGAGCAGTACTTC. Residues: CSALSGLTYEQYF.

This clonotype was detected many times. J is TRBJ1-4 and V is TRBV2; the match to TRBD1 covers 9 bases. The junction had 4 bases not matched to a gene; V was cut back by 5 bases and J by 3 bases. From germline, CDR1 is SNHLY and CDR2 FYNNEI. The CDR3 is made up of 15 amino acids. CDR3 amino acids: CASSLNRGPNEKLFF. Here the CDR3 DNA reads TGTGCCAGCAGTCTAAACAGGGGGCCTAATGAAAAACTGTTTTTT.

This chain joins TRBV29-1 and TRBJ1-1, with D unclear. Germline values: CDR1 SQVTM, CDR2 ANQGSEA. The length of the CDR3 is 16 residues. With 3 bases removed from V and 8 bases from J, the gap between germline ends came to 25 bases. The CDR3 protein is CSVDAQRAGPTNEAFF. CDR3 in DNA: TGCAGCGTTGATGCGCAACGTGCTGGGCCGACGAACGAAGCTTTCTTT. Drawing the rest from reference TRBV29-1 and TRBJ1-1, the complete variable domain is SAVISQKPSRDICQRGTSLTIQCQVDSQVTMMFWYRQQPGQSLTLIATANQGSEATYESGFVIDKFPISRPNLTFSTLTVSNMSPEDSSIYLCSVDAQRAGPTNEAFFGQGTRLTVV.

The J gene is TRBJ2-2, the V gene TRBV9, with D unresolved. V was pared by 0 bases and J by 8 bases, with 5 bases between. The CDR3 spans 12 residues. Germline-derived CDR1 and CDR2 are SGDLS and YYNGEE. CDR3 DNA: TGTGCCAGCAGCGTAGTAAAGGGGGAGCTGTTTTTT. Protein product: CASSVVKGELFF. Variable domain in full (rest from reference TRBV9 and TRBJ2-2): DSGVTQTPKHLITATGQRVTLRCSPRSGDLSVYWYQQSLDQGLQFLIQYYNGEERAKGNILERFSAQQFPDLHSELNLSSLELGDSALYFCASSVVKGELFFGEGSRLTVL.

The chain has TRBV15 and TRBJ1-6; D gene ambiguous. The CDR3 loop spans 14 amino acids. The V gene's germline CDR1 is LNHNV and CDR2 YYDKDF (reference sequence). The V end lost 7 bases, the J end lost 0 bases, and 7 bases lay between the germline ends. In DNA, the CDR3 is TGTGCCACCACAGAGAGCTCCTATAATTCACCCCTCCACTTT. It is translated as CATTESSYNSPLHF. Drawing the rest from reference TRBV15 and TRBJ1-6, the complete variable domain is DAMVIQNPRYQVTQFGKPVTLSCSQTLNHNVMYWYQQKSSQAPKLLFHYYDKDFNNEADTPDNFQSRRPNTSFCFLDIRSPGLGDTAMYLCATTESSYNSPLHFGNGTRLTVT.

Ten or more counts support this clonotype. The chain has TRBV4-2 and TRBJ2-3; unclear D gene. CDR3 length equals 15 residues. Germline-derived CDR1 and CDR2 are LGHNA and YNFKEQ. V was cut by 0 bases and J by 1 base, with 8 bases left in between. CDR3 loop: CASSQDRPRTDTQYF. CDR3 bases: TGTGCCAGCAGCCAAGATCGGCCCCGCACAGATACGCAGTATTTT.

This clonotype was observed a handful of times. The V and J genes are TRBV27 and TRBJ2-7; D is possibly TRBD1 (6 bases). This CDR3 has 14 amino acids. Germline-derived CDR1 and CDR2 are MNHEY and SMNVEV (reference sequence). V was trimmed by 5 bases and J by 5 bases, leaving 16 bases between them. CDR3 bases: TGTGCCAGCAGTCACCATGGACAGTTCAACGAGCAGTACTTC. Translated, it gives CASSHHGQFNEQYF.

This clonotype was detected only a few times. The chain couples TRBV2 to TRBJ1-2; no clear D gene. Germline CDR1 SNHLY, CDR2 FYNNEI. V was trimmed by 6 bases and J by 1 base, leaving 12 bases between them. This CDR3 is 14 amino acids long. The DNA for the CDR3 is TGTGCCAGCAGCCGGGTCCGAGTTAACTATGGCTACACCTTC. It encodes CASSRVRVNYGYTF.

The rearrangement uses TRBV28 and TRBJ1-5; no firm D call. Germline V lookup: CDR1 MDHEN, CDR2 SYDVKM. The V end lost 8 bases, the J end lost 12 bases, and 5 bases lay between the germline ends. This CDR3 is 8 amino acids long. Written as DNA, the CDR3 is TGTGCCAGCGGAGACCAGCATTTT. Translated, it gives CASGDQHF.

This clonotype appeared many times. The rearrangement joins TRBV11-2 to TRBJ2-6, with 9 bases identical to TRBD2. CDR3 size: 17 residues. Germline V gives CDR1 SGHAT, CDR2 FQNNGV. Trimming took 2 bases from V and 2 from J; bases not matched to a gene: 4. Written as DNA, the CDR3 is TGTGCCAGCAGCTTACGCGGGGGGGCCGCTGGGGCCAACGTCCTGACTTTC. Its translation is CASSLRGGAAGANVLTF.

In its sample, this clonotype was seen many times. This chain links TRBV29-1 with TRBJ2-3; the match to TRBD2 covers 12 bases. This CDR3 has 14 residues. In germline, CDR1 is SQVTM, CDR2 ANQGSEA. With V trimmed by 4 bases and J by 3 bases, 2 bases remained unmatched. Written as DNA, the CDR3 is TGCAGCGTTGGCGGGACTAGCGGGACAGATACGCAGTATTTT. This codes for CSVGGTSGTDTQYF.

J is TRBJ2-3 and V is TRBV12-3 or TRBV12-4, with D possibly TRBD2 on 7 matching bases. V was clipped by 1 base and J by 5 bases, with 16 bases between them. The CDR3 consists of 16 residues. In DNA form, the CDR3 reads TGTGCCAGCAGTTTAGGCGCGGGGGCATATGGAGATACGCAGTATTTT. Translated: CASSLGAGAYGDTQYF.

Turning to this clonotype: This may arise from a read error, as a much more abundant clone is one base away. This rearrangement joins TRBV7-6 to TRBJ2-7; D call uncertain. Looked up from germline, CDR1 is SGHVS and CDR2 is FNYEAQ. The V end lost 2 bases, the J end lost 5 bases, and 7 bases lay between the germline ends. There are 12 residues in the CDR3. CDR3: CASSLWVDEQYF. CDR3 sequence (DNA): TGTGCCAGCAGCTTATGGGTCGACGAGCAGTACTTC.

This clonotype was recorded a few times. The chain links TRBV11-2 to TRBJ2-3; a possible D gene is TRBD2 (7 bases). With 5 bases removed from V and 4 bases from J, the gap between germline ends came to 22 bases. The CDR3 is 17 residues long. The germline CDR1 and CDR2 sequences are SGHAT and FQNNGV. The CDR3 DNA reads TGTGCCAGCAGCCCCATCGGGGGGCGCTTGCAACCAGATACGCAGTATTTT. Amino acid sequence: CASSPIGGRLQPDTQYF.

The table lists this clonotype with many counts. The CDR3 coding sequence is TGTGCCAGCAGGATGACCACAACTAATGAAAAACTGTTTTTT. Its protein product is CASRMTTTNEKLFF. The chain carries TRBV6-5 and TRBJ1-4; no clear D gene. V lost 6 bases and J 0 bases, leaving 8 bases between the germline ends. The CDR3 sequence is 14 residues long. Germline loops: CDR1 MNHEY, CDR2 SVGAGI.

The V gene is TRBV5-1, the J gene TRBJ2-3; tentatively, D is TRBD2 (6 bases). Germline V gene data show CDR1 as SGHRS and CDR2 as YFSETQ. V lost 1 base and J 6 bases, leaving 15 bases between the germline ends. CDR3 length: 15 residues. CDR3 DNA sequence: TGCGCCAGCAGCTTGAGGAGGGGCAGGCAGGATACGCAGTATTTT. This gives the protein CASSLRRGRQDTQYF.

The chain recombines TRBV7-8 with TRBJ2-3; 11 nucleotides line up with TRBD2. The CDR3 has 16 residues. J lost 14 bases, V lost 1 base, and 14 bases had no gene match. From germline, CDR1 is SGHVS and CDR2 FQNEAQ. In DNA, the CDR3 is TGTGCCAGCAGCTTAGAGGGGGACCAACTAGCGGGGGCAACGTATTTT. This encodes CASSLEGDQLAGATYF.

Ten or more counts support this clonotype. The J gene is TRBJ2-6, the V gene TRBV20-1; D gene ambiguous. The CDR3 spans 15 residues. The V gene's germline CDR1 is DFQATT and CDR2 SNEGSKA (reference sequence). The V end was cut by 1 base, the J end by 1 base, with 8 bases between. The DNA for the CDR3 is TGCAGTGCTAGAGGGCTTATGTCTGGGGCCAACGTCCTGACTTTC. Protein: CSARGLMSGANVLTF.

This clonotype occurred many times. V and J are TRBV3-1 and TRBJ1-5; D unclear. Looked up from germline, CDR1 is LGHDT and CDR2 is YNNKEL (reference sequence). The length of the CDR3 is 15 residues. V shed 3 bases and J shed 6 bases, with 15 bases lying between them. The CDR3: CASSQAPSQGQPQHF. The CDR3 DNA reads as TGTGCCAGCAGCCAGGCACCTTCGCAAGGTCAGCCCCAGCATTTT.